A selection of T cell receptor beta chains follows, all from one sample in a study of patients and donors after allogeneic stem cell transplantation. In TCRdb, the RT-PCR reads were re-called with MiXCR into one record per CDR3 protein. This repertoire shows approximately 150,000 distinct CDR3 sequences, more than 20% found once; its top ten account for approximately 26%. Sample: blood, either unsorted or a sorted T cell fraction (not recorded which). The source is a human donor who was either an allogeneic HSCT recipient or a stem cell or donor lymphocyte infusion donor (not recorded which). It is not recorded whose cells these are; they may come from a transplant donor. Both conserved end residues are part of each CDR3. The D gene is left open where the match is weak. Some rows mark clone size as missing; the rest say once, few, many or name a class of expanded clone.

d_call j_call v_call clone_size cdr3_nt cdr3_aa
NA TRBJ2-2 TRBV29-1 few TGCAGCGTTGGGGGAGCAGGGAGAACCGGGGAGCTGTTTTTT CSVGGAGRTGELFF
NA TRBJ2-5 TRBV7-9 NA TGTGCCAGCAGCGCCCAGGGGTTAGAGACCCAGTACTTC CASSAQGLETQYF
NA TRBJ1-1 TRBV7-9 NA TGTGCCAGCAGCTTAGCGTGGCAGGCCATAGACAAATACACTGAAGCTTTCTTT CASSLAWQAIDKYTEAFF
TRBD2 TRBJ2-3 TRBV9 NA TGTGCCAGCAGCGTCCGAGCGGGAGGCTTCACAGATACGCAGTATTTT CASSVRAGGFTDTQYF
NA TRBJ1-2 TRBV4-3 few TGCGCCAGCAGCCAAGTATGGGGGGCCAACTATGGCTACACCTTC CASSQVWGANYGYTF
TRBD1 TRBJ1-1 TRBV24-1 many TGTGCCACCAGTGAAGGGGGCTCGAACACTGAAGCTTTCTTT CATSEGGSNTEAFF
NA TRBJ2-3 TRBV5-1 few TGCGCCAGCAGCTTGCATGCTTTTCTAAGGTATCCGCAGTATTTT CASSLHAFLRYPQYF
TRBD1 TRBJ2-4 TRBV6-2/TRBV6-3 NA TGTGCCAGCAGCTCGGGGACAGTTTTAATGGCCAAAAACATTCAGTACTTC CASSSGTVLMAKNIQYF
NA TRBJ2-7 TRBV27 NA TGTGCCAGCAGTCTAGGGGCCGGGACCGCAGCCTACGAGCAGTACTTC CASSLGAGTAAYEQYF
NA TRBJ2-1 TRBV24-1 NA TGTGCCACCAGTGAACCGGAATCCTACAATGAGCAGTTCTTC CATSEPESYNEQFF
NA TRBJ1-4 TRBV29-1 few TGCAGCGTTGTAGGCCTATCCGGAAAACTGTTTTTT CSVVGLSGKLFF
TRBD2 TRBJ2-2 TRBV6-6 NA TGTGCCAGCGAGGGACTAGCGGGGGGCCCCGGGGAGCTGTTTTTT CASEGLAGGPGELFF
NA TRBJ2-3 TRBV10-3 NA TGTGCCATCCGAGGGGTAGATACGCAGTATTTT CAIRGVDTQYF
TRBD1 TRBJ2-3 TRBV15 NA TGTGCCACCAGCCGGTGGAGGGTCAGGGGGCCTAACACAGATACGCAGTATTTT CATSRWRVRGPNTDTQYF
NA TRBJ1-1 TRBV5-1 few TGCGCCAGCAGCTTGGTGACAGGCGCCTCCTCGCCTGAAGCTTTCTTT CASSLVTGASSPEAFF
NA TRBJ2-7 TRBV5-5 few TGTGCCAGCAGCTTGGTAGTAAGATGGGGTAATCACGAGCAGTACTTC CASSLVVRWGNHEQYF
NA TRBJ1-1 TRBV15 NA TGTGCCACCAGCAGAGCCGTCGGGGTTGAAGCTTTCTTT CATSRAVGVEAFF
NA TRBJ1-1 TRBV6-5 NA TGTGCCAGCAGTTATATCGGCACTGAAGCTTTCTTT CASSYIGTEAFF
NA TRBJ1-5 TRBV20-1 few TGCAGTGCTAGAGACGCAGGGTTCGGGCAGCCCCAGCATTTT CSARDAGFGQPQHF
NA TRBJ2-6 TRBV9 few TGTGCCAGCAGCGTAGTGTCACCGATCTCTGGGGCCAACGTCCTGACTTTC CASSVVSPISGANVLTF
NA TRBJ1-3 TRBV7-3 few TGTGCCATCCCGGAGCCCCACTCTGGAAACACCATATATTTT CAIPEPHSGNTIYF
NA TRBJ2-7 TRBV6-6 NA TGTGCCAGCAGTTACCCCGACCCCTACGAGCAGTACTTC CASSYPDPYEQYF
NA TRBJ1-5 TRBV6-2/TRBV6-3 NA TGTGCCAGCAGTTACGGCAATCAGCCCCAGCATTTT CASSYGNQPQHF
NA TRBJ2-1 TRBV12-3/TRBV12-4 many TGTGCCAGCAGATTAAGGGGGAATGAGCAGTTCTTC CASRLRGNEQFF
NA TRBJ2-2 TRBV7-2 NA TGTGCCAGCAGCCCTCCCACAACGTCCACCGGGGAGCTGTTTTTT CASSPPTTSTGELFF
NA TRBJ2-7 TRBV24-1 few TGTGCCACCAGTCCAGGGGAAGGGCCCTACGAGCAGTACTTC CATSPGEGPYEQYF
NA TRBJ1-1 TRBV12-3/TRBV12-4 NA TGTGCCAGCAGTCCCCCCCACTTGGGCACTGAAGCTTTCTTT CASSPPHLGTEAFF